This TCR beta chain stems from a study of cytomegalovirus exposure and HLA in healthy donors. The PCR ran on 60 Vbeta and 13 Jbeta primers. Assay used: immunoSEQ multiplex PCR; TCRdb lists only in-frame clones, some missing. Here the sample spans around 200,000 clones, 75% to 80% being singletons. Overall study findings and caveats: Donor immune exposure was known only as CMV serostatus. Both high specificity and high sensitivity reportedly marked the classifier's diagnosis of cytomegalovirus status.

On this clone: The antigen is unknown.

The CDR3 contains 14 residues. The ends were cut back, 3 bases at V and 12 bases at J, with 17 bases in the middle. The germline CDR1 and CDR2 sequences are MGHDK and SYGVNS. The specimen sequenced was PBMCs. This receptor was identified in a male donor in good health and CMV-seronegative. The chain links TRBV25-1 to TRBJ1-4; D perhaps matches TRBD1 (5 bases). In DNA, the CDR3 is TGTGCCAGCAGTGATTCAACGCCGAAACAGGAACTGTTTTTT. Translation gives CASSDSTPKQELFF.